Sequencing of this T cell receptor beta chain was carried out in a study of blood T cell repertoires in COVID-19. Study-wide background: PBMCs, B-cell-depleted T cells, or T cells provided the cDNA or gDNA that made up the material.

Trimming removed 6 bases from V and 1 base from J, with 13 bases in between. CDR1 SGDLS and CDR2 YYNGEE come from the germline V gene. This CDR3 is built from 14 residues. Sequenced by immunoSEQ multiplex PCR; TCRdb stores in-frame clones only, minus some. The repertoire holds around 450,000 clones, with 90% as singletons. Cohort assignment relied on participant-reported clinical history. This chain connects TRBV9 to TRBJ1-1, with D perhaps matching TRBD1 (5 bases). Input material: PBMCs or T cells enriched from blood (not recorded which). The clonotype comes from a man younger than 35 who had recovered from COVID-19. The CDR3, as DNA: TGTGCCAGCAACCCGCAGGGCGGGAACACTGAAGCTTTCTTT. Protein product: CASNPQGGNTEAFF.